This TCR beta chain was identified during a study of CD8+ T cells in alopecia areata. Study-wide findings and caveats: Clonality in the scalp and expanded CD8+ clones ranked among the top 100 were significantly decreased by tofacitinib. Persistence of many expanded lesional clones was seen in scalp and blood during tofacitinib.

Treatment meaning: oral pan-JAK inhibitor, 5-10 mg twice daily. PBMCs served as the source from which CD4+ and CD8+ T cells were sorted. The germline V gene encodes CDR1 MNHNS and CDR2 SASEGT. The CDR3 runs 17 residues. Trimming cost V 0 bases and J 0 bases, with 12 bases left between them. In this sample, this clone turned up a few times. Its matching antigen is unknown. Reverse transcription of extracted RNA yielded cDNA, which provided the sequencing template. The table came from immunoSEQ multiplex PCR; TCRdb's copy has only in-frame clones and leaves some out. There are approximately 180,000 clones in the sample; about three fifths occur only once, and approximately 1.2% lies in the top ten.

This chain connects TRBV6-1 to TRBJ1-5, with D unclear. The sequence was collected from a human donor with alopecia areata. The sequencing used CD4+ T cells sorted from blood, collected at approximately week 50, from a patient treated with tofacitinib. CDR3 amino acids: CASSEAGWGVSNQPQHF. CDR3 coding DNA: TGTGCCAGCAGTGAAGCGGGCTGGGGAGTTAGCAATCAGCCCCAGCATTTT.